The TCR beta chain under discussion was sequenced for a study of cytomegalovirus exposure and HLA in healthy donors. Study-level results: Confirmation in vitro established that a few CMV-associated chains were specific for CMV antigens. Cytomegalovirus status was reportedly diagnosed by the classifier with high sensitivity and specificity. Within the 130 or so validation repertoires, first-cohort TCR clusters tended to co-occur, according to a later analysis.

As regards this clone: Its antigen is not known.

Trimming removed 0 bases from V and 3 bases from J, with 9 bases in between. Germline V CDR1 and CDR2: SGHRS, YFSETQ. The CDR3 covers 14 residues. Profiling relied on immunoSEQ multiplex PCR, and the TCRdb table lists in-frame clones only, not all of them. The sample shows about 98,000 clones, over 75% of them seen only once. The source of this sequence is a man aged 18 to 30 in good health and CMV-seropositive. Sequences were obtained from PBMCs. The V and J genes are TRBV5-1 and TRBJ1-1; D is unclear. DNA of the CDR3: TGCGCCAGCAGCTTGGGAGGGTACGACACTGAAGCTTTCTTT. Amino acid sequence: CASSLGGYDTEAFF.